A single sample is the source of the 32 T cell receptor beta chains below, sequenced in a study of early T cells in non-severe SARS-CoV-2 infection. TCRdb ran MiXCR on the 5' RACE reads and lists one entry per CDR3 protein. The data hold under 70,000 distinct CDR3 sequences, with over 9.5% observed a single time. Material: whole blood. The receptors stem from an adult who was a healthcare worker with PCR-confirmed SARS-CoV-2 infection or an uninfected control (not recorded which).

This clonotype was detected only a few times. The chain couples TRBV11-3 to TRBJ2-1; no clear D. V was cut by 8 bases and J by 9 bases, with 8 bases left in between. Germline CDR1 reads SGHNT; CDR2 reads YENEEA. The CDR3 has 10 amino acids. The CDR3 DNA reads TGTGCCAGCCCGTATGGTGAGCAGTTCTTC. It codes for CASPYGEQFF.

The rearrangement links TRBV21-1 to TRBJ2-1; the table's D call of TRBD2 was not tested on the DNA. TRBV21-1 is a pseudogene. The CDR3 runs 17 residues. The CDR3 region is CASSAGLFEISYNEQFF. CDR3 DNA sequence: TGTGCCAGCAGCGCGGGTCTTTTCGAGATATCCTACAATGAGCAGTTCTTC.

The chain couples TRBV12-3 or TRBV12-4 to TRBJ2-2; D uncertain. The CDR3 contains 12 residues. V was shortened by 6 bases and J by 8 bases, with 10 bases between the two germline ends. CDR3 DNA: TGTGCCAGCAGCCCGAGATGGGGGGAGCTGTTTTTT. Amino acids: CASSPRWGELFF.

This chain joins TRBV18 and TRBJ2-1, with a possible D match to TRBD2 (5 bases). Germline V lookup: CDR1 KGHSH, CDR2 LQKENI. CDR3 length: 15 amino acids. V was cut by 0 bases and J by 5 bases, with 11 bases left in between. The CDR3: CASSPPEDGHNEQFF. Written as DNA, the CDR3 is TGTGCCAGCTCACCACCGGAGGACGGACACAATGAGCAGTTCTTC.

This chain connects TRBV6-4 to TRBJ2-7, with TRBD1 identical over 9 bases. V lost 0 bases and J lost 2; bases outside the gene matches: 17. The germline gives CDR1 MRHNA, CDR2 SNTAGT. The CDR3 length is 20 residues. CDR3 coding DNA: TGTGCCAGCAGTGACTCGAAGACATCTTTCCTTGGGACAGGGCCCTACGAGCAGTACTTC. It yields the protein CASSDSKTSFLGTGPYEQYF.

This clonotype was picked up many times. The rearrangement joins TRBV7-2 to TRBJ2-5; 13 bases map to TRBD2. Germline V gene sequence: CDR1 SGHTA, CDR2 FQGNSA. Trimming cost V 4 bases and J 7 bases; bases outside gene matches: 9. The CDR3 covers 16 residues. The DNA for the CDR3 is TGTGCCAGCAGCTCATCCGGGACTAGCGGGGCCGGGACCCAGTACTTC. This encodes CASSSSGTSGAGTQYF. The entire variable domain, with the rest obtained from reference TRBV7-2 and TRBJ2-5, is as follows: GAGVSQSPSNKVTEKGKDVELRCDPISGHTALYWYRQSLGQGLEFLIYFQGNSAPDKSGLPSDRFSAERTGGSVSTLTIQRTQQEDSAVYLCASSSSGTSGAGTQYFGPGTRLLVL.

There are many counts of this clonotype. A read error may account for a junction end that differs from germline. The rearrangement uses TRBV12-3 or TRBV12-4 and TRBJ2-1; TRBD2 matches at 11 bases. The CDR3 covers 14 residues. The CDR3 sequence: CASRLAGGYNEQFF. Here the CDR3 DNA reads TGTGCCAGCAGGTTAGCGGGGGGGTACAATGAGCAGTTCTTC.

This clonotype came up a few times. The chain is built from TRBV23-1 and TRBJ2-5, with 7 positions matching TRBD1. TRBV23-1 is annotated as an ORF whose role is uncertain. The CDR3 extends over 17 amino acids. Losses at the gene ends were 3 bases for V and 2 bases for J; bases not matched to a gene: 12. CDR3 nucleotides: TGCGCCAGCAGTCAGCACCCCTTCGACAGGGCACAAGAGACCCAGTACTTC. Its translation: CASSQHPFDRAQETQYF.

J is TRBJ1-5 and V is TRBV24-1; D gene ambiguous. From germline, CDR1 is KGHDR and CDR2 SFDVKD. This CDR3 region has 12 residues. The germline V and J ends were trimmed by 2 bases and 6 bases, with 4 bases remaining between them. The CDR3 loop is CATSDSGQPQHF. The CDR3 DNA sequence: TGTGCCACCAGTGATTCGGGTCAGCCCCAGCATTTT.

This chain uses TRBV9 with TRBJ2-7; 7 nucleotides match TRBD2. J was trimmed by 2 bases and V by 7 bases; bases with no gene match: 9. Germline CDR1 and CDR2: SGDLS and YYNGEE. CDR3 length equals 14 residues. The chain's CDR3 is CASSGGANTYEQYF. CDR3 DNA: TGTGCCAGCTCGGGAGGCGCGAACACCTACGAGCAGTACTTC.

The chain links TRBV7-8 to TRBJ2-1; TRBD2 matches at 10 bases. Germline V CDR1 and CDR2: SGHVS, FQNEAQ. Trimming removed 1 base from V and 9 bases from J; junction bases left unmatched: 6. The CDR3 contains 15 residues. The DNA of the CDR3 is TGTGCCAGCAGCTTAGGGGGACTAGCGTCAGGTGAGCAGTTCTTC. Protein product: CASSLGGLASGEQFF.

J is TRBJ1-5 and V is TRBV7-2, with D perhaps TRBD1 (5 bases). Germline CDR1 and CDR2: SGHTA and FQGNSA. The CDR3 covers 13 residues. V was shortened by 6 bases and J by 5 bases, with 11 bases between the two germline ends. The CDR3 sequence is CASRGDWDQPQHF. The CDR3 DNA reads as TGTGCCAGCAGGGGGGATTGGGATCAGCCCCAGCATTTT.

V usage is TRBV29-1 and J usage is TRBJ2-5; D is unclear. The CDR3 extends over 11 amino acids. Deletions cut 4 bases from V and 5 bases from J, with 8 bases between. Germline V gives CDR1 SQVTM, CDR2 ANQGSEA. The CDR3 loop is CSVVPGETQYF. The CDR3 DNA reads TGCAGCGTTGTCCCCGGGGAGACCCAGTACTTC.

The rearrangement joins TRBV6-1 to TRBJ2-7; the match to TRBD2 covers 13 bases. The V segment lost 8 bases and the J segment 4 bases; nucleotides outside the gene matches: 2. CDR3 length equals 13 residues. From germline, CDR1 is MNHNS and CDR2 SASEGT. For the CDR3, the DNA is TGTGCCAGCCGGACTAGCGGGAGTTACGAGCAGTACTTC. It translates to CASRTSGSYEQYF.

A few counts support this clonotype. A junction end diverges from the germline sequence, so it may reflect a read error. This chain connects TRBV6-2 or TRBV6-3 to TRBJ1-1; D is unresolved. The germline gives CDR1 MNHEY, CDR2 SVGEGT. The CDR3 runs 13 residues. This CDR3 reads CASSYSNTPPGDF. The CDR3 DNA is TGTGCCAGCAGTTACTCGAATACACCCCCCGGGGACTTT.

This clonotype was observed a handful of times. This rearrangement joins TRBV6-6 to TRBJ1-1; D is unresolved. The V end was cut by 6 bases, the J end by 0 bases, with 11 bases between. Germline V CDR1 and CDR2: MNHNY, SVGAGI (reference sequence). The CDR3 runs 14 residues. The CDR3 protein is CASSPDIMNTEAFF. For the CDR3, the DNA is TGTGCCAGCAGCCCCGATATAATGAACACTGAAGCTTTCTTT.

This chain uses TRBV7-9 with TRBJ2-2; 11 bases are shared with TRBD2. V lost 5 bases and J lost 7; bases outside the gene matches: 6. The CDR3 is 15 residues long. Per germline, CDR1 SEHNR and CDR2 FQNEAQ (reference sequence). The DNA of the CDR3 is TGTGCCAGCAGCGCCACTAGCGGGAGCGTCGGGGAGCTGTTTTTT. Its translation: CASSATSGSVGELFF.

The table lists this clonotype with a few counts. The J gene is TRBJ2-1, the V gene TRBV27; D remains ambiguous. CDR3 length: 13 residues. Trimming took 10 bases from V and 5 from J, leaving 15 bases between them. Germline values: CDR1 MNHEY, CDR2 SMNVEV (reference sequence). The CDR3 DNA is TGTGCCACCGCTAATCTGGAAAACAATGAGCAGTTCTTC. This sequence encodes CATANLENNEQFF.

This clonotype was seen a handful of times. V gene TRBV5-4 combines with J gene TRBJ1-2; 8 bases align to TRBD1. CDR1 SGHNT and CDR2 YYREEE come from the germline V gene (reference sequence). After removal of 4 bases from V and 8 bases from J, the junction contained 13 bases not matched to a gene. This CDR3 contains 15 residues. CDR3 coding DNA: TGTGCCAGCAGCGGGAGGGGACAGGCGCTTGGCGGCTACACCTTC. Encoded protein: CASSGRGQALGGYTF. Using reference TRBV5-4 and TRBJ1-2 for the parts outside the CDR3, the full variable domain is ETGVTQSPTHLIKTRGQQVTLRCSSQSGHNTVSWYQQALGQGPQFIFQYYREEENGRGNFPPRFSGLQFPNYSSELNVNALELDDSALYLCASSGRGQALGGYTFGSGTRLTVV.

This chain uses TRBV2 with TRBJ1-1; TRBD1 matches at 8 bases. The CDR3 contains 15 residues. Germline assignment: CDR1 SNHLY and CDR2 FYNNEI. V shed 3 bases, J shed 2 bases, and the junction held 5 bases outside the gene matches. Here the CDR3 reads CASSDPGGKNTEAFF. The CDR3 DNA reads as TGTGCCAGCAGTGATCCAGGGGGCAAAAACACTGAAGCTTTCTTT.

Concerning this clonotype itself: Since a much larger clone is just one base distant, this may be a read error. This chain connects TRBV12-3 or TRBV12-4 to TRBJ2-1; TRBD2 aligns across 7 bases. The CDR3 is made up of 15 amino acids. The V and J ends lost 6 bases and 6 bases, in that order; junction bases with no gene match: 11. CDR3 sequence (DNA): TGTGCCAGCAGCCTAACGGGGGGACCTAGCAATGAGCAGTTCTTC. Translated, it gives CASSLTGGPSNEQFF.

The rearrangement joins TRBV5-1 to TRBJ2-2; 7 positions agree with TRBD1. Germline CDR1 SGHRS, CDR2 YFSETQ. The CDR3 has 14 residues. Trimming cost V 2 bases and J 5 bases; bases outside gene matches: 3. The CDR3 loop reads CASSFTGETGELFF. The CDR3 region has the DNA TGCGCCAGCAGCTTTACAGGGGAAACCGGGGAGCTGTTTTTT.

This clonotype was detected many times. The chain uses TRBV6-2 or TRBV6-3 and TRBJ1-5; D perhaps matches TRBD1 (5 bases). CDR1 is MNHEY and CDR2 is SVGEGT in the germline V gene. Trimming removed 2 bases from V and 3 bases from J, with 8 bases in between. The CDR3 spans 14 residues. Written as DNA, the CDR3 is TGTGCCAGCAGTTACCCGGGGGACAATCAGCCCCAGCATTTT. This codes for CASSYPGDNQPQHF.

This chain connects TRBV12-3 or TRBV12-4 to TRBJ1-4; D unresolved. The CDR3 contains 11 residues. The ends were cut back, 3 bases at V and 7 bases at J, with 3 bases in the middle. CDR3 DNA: TGTGCCAGCAGTTTCCGTGAAAAACTGTTTTTT. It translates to CASSFREKLFF.

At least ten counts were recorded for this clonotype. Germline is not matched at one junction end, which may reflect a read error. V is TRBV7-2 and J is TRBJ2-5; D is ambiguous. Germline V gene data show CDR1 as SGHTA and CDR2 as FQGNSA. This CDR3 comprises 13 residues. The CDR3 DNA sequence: TGTGCCAGCAGCTTAGCTGTTCAAGGGACCCAGTACTTC. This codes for CASSLAVQGTQYF. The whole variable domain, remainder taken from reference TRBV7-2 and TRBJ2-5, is GAGVSQSPSNKVTEKGKDVELRCDPISGHTALYWYRQSLGQGLEFLIYFQGNSAPDKSGLPSDRFSAERTGGSVSTLTIQRTQQEDSAVYLCASSLAVQGTQYFGPGTRLLVL.

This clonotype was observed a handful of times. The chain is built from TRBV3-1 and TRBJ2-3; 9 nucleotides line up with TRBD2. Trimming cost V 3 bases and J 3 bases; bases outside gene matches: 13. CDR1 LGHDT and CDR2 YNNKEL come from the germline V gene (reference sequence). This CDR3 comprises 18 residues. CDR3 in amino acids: CASSQIAGVRSATDTQYF. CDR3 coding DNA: TGTGCCAGCAGCCAGATAGCGGGAGTTAGGTCGGCAACAGATACGCAGTATTTT.

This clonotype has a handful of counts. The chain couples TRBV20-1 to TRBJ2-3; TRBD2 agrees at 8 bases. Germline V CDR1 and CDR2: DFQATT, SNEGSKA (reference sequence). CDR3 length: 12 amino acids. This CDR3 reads CCLLADTDTQYF. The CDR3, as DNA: TGCTGCCTACTAGCGGACACAGATACGCAGTATTTT.

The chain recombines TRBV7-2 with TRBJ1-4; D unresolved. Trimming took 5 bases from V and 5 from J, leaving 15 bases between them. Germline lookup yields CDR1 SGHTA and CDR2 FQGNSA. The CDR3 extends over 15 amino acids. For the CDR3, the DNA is TGTGCCAGCAGCCCCGGAGGGTACACAAATGAAAAACTGTTTTTT. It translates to CASSPGGYTNEKLFF.

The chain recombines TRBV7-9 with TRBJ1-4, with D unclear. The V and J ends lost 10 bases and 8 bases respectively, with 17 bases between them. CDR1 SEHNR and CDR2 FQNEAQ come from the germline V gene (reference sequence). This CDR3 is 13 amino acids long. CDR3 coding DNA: TGTGCCACCATGTTACAGCCTGGGGAAAAACTGTTTTTT. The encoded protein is CATMLQPGEKLFF.

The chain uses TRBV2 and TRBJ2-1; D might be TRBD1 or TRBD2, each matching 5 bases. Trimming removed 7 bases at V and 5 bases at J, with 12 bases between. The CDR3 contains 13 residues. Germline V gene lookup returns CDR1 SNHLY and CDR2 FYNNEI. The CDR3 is CASIGAGNNEQFF. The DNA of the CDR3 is TGTGCCAGCATAGGGGCCGGGAACAATGAGCAGTTCTTC.

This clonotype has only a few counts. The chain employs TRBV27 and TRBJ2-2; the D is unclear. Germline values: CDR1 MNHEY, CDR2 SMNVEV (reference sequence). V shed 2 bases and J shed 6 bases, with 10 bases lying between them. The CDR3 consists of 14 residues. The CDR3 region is CASSLKAVPGELFF. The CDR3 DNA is TGTGCCAGCAGTTTAAAGGCAGTTCCCGGGGAGCTGTTTTTT.

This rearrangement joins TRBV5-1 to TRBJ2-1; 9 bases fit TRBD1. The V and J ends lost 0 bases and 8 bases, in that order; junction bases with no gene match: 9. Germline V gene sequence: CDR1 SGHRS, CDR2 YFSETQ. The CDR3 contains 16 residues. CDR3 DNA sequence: TGCGCCAGCAGCTTGGCCCCGGGACAGGGTCGGGATGAGCAGTTCTTC. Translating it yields CASSLAPGQGRDEQFF.